This entry lists 21 T cell receptor beta chains sequenced from one sample in a study of cytomegalovirus exposure and HLA in healthy donors. The primer mix had 60 Vbeta and 13 Jbeta primers. TCRdb's table, derived via immunoSEQ multiplex PCR, lists solely in-frame clones and lacks some. The top ten hold 3.5% to 4.5% of the sample, which has more than 95,000 clones, 70% to 80% seen once. The source material was PBMCs. The receptors come from a man younger than 40 in good health and CMV-seropositive.

This chain joins TRBV7-9 and TRBJ1-5; the D gene is possibly TRBD1 (5 bases). This CDR3 region has 12 residues. Between the trimmed V and J ends, which lost 2 bases and 6 bases, there was a span of 5 bases. Germline values: CDR1 SEHNR, CDR2 FQNEAQ (reference sequence). CDR3 in DNA: TGTGCCAGCAGCTTACAGGGTCAGCCCCAGCATTTT. This sequence encodes CASSLQGQPQHF.

The chain links TRBV28 to TRBJ2-1; TRBD1 aligns across 8 bases. V shed 5 bases, J shed 9 bases, and the junction held 12 bases outside the gene matches. The CDR3 spans 15 residues. The germline V gene has CDR1 MDHEN and CDR2 SYDVKM. The CDR3 here is CASSPGQGPDGEQFF. In nucleotides, the CDR3 is TGTGCCAGCAGTCCAGGACAGGGACCGGACGGTGAGCAGTTCTTC.

This clone was detected once. The chain carries TRBV18 and TRBJ2-3, with 11 bases aligning to TRBD1. Germline-derived CDR1 and CDR2 are KGHSH and LQKENI. Trimming removed 5 bases from V and 6 bases from J; junction bases left unmatched: 7. This CDR3 has 15 amino acids. Here the CDR3 DNA reads TGTGCCAGCTCATCAGGACAGGGGGCGGGTGATACGCAGTATTTT. This translates into CASSSGQGAGDTQYF.

The chain has TRBV21-1 and TRBJ2-1; the table's D call of TRBD1 was not tested on the DNA. TRBV21-1 is a pseudogene. The CDR3 totals 17 residues. This chain's CDR3 is CASSKNLDRVTYNEQFF. CDR3 in DNA: TGTGCCAGCAGCAAAAACCTAGACAGGGTCACCTACAATGAGCAGTTCTTC.

This chain links TRBV9 with TRBJ1-2, with TRBD1 identical over 7 bases. In germline, CDR1 is SGDLS, CDR2 YYNGEE. J gave up 4 bases and V 4 bases, and 7 bases lay outside the gene matches. The CDR3 runs to 14 residues. The CDR3 nucleotides read TGTGCCAGCAGCTCTCGACAGGGACGCTATGGCTACACCTTC. It translates to CASSSRQGRYGYTF.

Only a few counts were recorded for this clone. This chain uses TRBV4-1 with TRBJ2-3; TRBD2 agrees at 12 bases. J gave up 1 base and V 5 bases, and 4 bases lay outside the gene matches. Germline V CDR1 and CDR2: MGHRA, YSYEKL. The CDR3 has 16 residues. DNA of the CDR3: TGCGCCAGCAGCAGCCGACTAGCGGGGGGCACAGATACGCAGTATTTT. This sequence encodes CASSSRLAGGTDTQYF.

The V and J genes are TRBV5-4 and TRBJ2-5; no clear D gene. This CDR3 region has 15 residues. CDR1 and CDR2 from the germline V gene are SGHNT and YYREEE (reference sequence). V shed 0 bases and J shed 0 bases, with 9 bases lying between them. CDR3 loop: CASSLAQAYQETQYF. The DNA of the CDR3 is TGTGCCAGCAGCTTGGCCCAGGCGTACCAAGAGACCCAGTACTTC.

This chain connects TRBV6-6 to TRBJ1-1; 9 bases fit TRBD1. The germline V gene encodes CDR1 MNHNY and CDR2 SVGAGI (reference sequence). This CDR3 is 15 amino acids long. Trimming cost V 6 bases and J 0 bases; bases outside gene matches: 5. The CDR3 sequence is CASRTQGALNTEAFF. As DNA, the CDR3 is TGTGCCAGCAGGACACAGGGGGCATTGAACACTGAAGCTTTCTTT.

The chain employs TRBV9 and TRBJ1-2; perhaps TRBD1 as D (6 bases). The germline V and J ends were trimmed by 0 bases and 3 bases, with 12 bases remaining between them. The CDR3 consists of 15 residues. Germline CDR1 SGDLS, CDR2 YYNGEE. CDR3 sequence: CASSVARGAHYGYTF. CDR3 coding DNA: TGTGCCAGCAGCGTAGCTCGGGGGGCGCACTATGGCTACACCTTC.

The V call is TRBV7-2, the J call TRBJ2-7; 8 bases fit TRBD2. The J segment lost 0 bases and the V segment lost 6 bases, leaving 7 bases of the junction unmatched. The CDR3 runs to 15 residues. CDR1 and CDR2 (germline): SGHTA, FQGNSA. The CDR3 spells CASSLLAELSYEQYF. The CDR3 DNA reads as TGTGCCAGCAGTCTACTAGCGGAGCTCTCCTACGAGCAGTACTTC.

This clone showed up just a few times. V is TRBV10-1 and J is TRBJ2-7; D is unresolved. Between the trimmed V and J ends, which lost 2 bases and 9 bases, there was a span of 17 bases. Germline V CDR1 and CDR2: WNHNN, SYGVQD (reference sequence). The CDR3 is 14 residues long. The CDR3 spells CASSEAADLRGQYF. CDR3 in DNA: TGCGCCAGCAGTGAGGCTGCAGACCTACGAGGGCAGTACTTC.

J is TRBJ1-1 and V is TRBV15; tentatively, D is TRBD1 (6 bases). V was cut by 0 bases and J by 2 bases, with 13 bases left in between. Germline V gene lookup returns CDR1 LNHNV and CDR2 YYDKDF (reference sequence). The CDR3 is made up of 16 amino acids. The CDR3 DNA reads as TGTGCCACCAGCAGAGAAGGAACCGGGACAAACACTGAAGCTTTCTTT. Protein: CATSREGTGTNTEAFF.

The CDR3 nucleotides are TGTGCCAGCAGCCAAGTGGGTGGGGGACAGGGAAACCGCTATGGCTACACCTTC. It encodes CASSQVGGGQGNRYGYTF. V and J are TRBV4-2 and TRBJ1-2; 9 nucleotides agree with TRBD1. Per the germline V gene, CDR1 is LGHNA and CDR2 is YNFKEQ. V lost 1 base, J lost 4 bases, and 13 bases stayed unmatched. The CDR3 is 18 residues long.

The gene calls are TRBV11-3 and TRBJ2-7, with 7 bases aligning to TRBD2. V lost 5 bases and J lost 2; bases outside the gene matches: 15. Germline-derived CDR1 and CDR2 are SGHNT and YENEEA. CDR3 length: 17 residues. CDR3 nucleotides: TGTGCCAGCAGCCTATCAACCTCCAAGCGGGGTACCTACGAGCAGTACTTC. It specifies CASSLSTSKRGTYEQYF. Combining the CDR3 with reference TRBV11-3 and TRBJ2-7 gives the whole variable domain EAGVVQSPRYKIIEKKQPVAFWCNPISGHNTLYWYLQNLGQGPELLIRYENEEAVDDSQLPKDRFSAERLKGVDSTLKIQPAELGDSAVYLCASSLSTSKRGTYEQYFGPGTRLTVT.

Here the CDR3 reads CASSRGNYGYTF. CDR3 nucleotides: TGTGCCAGCAGTCGGGGGAACTATGGCTACACCTTC. The chain is built from TRBV5-6 and TRBJ1-2; TRBD1 might be the D (5 bases). Trimming removed 5 bases from V and 2 bases from J, with 7 bases in between. There are 12 residues in the CDR3. Germline V gene lookup returns CDR1 SGHDT and CDR2 YYEEEE.

This clone is a singleton in its sample. The rearrangement joins TRBV27 to TRBJ1-4, with D hard to call. CDR1 and CDR2 from the germline V gene are MNHEY and SMNVEV (reference sequence). Trimming removed 4 bases at V and 8 bases at J, with 17 bases between. The CDR3 has 15 residues. The CDR3 region has the DNA TGTGCCAGCAGTTCCCCTGACGAGGGTACGGAAAAACTGTTTTTT. This gives the protein CASSSPDEGTEKLFF.

V usage is TRBV5-7 and J usage is TRBJ1-3; maybe TRBD1 (6 bases). TRBV5-7 is an ORF; its function is uncertain. Trimming took off 4 bases at V and 2 bases at J, with 16 bases between the two ends. The CDR3 consists of 16 residues. CDR3 sequence (DNA): TGTGCCAGCAGCCTGGGGGGCGGCATACCTGGAAACACCATATATTTT. Amino acids: CASSLGGGIPGNTIYF.

CDR3 DNA sequence: TGTGCCAGCAGCATTACAGGGGGAAACACCGGGGAGCTGTTTTTT. Encoded protein: CASSITGGNTGELFF. The V and J genes are TRBV9 and TRBJ2-2; TRBD1 matches 8 bases. Germline V gene lookup returns CDR1 SGDLS and CDR2 YYNGEE. J lost 2 bases, V lost 4 bases, and 4 bases had no gene match. This CDR3 is 15 amino acids long.

The chain recombines TRBV10-3 with TRBJ2-5, with D possibly being TRBD2 (5 bases). CDR1 and CDR2 (germline): ENHRY, SYGVKD. V gave up 7 bases and J gave up 5 bases, with 14 bases separating them. This CDR3 has 13 residues. The CDR3: CAIKAANLETQYF. Written as DNA, the CDR3 is TGTGCCATCAAAGCGGCCAACCTGGAGACCCAGTACTTC.

The chain combines TRBV11-3 with TRBJ1-1; D remains ambiguous. The CDR3 covers 15 residues. Per germline, CDR1 SGHNT and CDR2 YENEEA. V was pared by 3 bases and J by 5 bases, with 16 bases between. CDR3 residues: CASSFSPGPGTEAFF. CDR3 bases: TGTGCCAGCAGCTTCTCACCGGGTCCGGGGACTGAAGCTTTCTTT.

This chain's CDR3 is CAWSFVTYNEQFF. Here the CDR3 DNA reads TGTGCCTGGAGTTTTGTAACCTACAATGAGCAGTTCTTC. The chain links TRBV30 to TRBJ2-1; no clear D gene. V was clipped by 2 bases and J by 2 bases, with 7 bases between them. Germline V gives CDR1 GTSNPN, CDR2 SVGIG (reference sequence). The CDR3 runs to 13 residues. The variable domain in full, with the rest retrieved from reference TRBV30 and TRBJ2-1, is SQTIHQWPATLVQPVGSPLSLECTVEGTSNPNLYWYRQAAGRGLQLLFYSVGIGQISSEVPQNLSASRPQDRQFILSSKKLLLSDSGFYLCAWSFVTYNEQFFGPGTRLTVL.